Described below is a single T cell receptor beta chain sequence and its context. Its antigen remains unknown. This specimen comes from a study of Ad26.COV2.S vaccination and SARS-CoV-2 variants. Across the whole study: The trial was COV1001 and the donor's arm was Ad26.COV2.S.

The treatment denotes: approximately 18 received Ad26.COV2.S at low or high dose, single or two shots; about 5 received placebo; per-sample allocation not given. Sampling occurred on day 63 after the first vaccine or placebo injection. The J segment lost 4 bases and the V segment lost 3 bases, leaving 5 bases of the junction unmatched. The CDR3 runs 14 residues. Germline assignment: CDR1 SNHLY and CDR2 FYNNEI. General study findings and limits: Responses of T cells in total may have been underestimated by the TCR breadth and depth analyses. After vaccination, substantial breadth of spike-specific CD8+ and CD4+ responses was reported. Comparable non-spike TCR breadth was observed in vaccine and placebo recipients.

Produced via immunoSEQ multiplex PCR; TCRdb's table is partial and in-frame only. The repertoire includes 300,000 to 350,000 clones, roughly nine tenths of them detected once, and around 6.4% sits in the top ten. V gene TRBV2 combines with J gene TRBJ2-7; 8 nucleotides agree with TRBD1. The specimen comprised peripheral blood, sampled in a trial of Ad26.COV2.S vaccine versus placebo. This sequence was found in a person between 18 and 65 years old who received the Ad26.COV2.S COVID-19 vaccine or a placebo. The DNA of the CDR3 is TGTGCCAGCAGTGACCAGGGGGCGGTTTACGAGCAGTACTTC. Translating it yields CASSDQGAVYEQYF.